The 25 T cell receptor beta chains presented below share a single source sample, sequenced in a study of molecular identifiers for immune sequencing clone quantification. One entry per CDR3 protein, called by TCRdb with MiXCR from the PCR reads. The sample contains hundreds of thousands of distinct CDR3 sequences, around 25% of which appear only once. The sample consisted of naive CD8+ T cells from blood, with Jurkat cell RNA spiked in. Regarding subset: FACS-sorted CD8+CD4-CCR7+CD45RA+ naive T cells. The receptor source for this set is a human donor in good health. Some libraries in this study had Jurkat cell RNA spiked in.

The V and J genes are TRBV27 and TRBJ1-1; perhaps TRBD1 as D (5 bases). This CDR3 comprises 14 residues. Germline V gives CDR1 MNHEY, CDR2 SMNVEV (reference sequence). Trimming shortened V by 6 bases and J by 1 base, and 12 bases separated the two germline ends. For the CDR3, the DNA is TGTGCCAGCAGGGAAGGAGGGGCGAACACTGAAGCTTTCTTT. This gives the protein CASREGGANTEAFF.

The chain has TRBV6-6 and TRBJ2-7, with a possible D match to TRBD1 (6 bases). The CDR3 runs 11 residues. Germline CDR1 is MNHNY and CDR2 is SVGAGI (reference sequence). Trimming removed 7 bases at V and 4 bases at J, with 8 bases between. The CDR3 DNA follows: TGTGCCAGCAACCAGGGGTACGAGCAGTACTTC. This codes for CASNQGYEQYF.

This chain joins TRBV2 and TRBJ2-5; D could derive from TRBD1 or TRBD2 (5 bases each). V lost 2 bases and J lost 5, with 18 bases in between. This CDR3 is 16 amino acids long. From germline, CDR1 is SNHLY and CDR2 FYNNEI. CDR3 amino acids: CASSESGDLVVETQYF. In DNA, the CDR3 is TGTGCCAGCAGTGAATCCGGGGACCTCGTCGTGGAGACCCAGTACTTC.

The CDR3: CASSSRMGEGDEKLFF. The DNA for the CDR3 is TGTGCCAGCAGCTCCCGTATGGGAGAGGGGGATGAAAAACTGTTTTTT. The chain joins TRBV11-2 to TRBJ1-4; tentatively, D is TRBD1 (6 bases). V was trimmed by 4 bases and J by 6 bases, leaving 18 bases between them. Looked up from germline, CDR1 is SGHAT and CDR2 is FQNNGV. The CDR3 loop spans 16 amino acids.

This chain links TRBV2 with TRBJ2-7; TRBD1 agrees at 10 bases. The CDR3 has 12 residues. Germline loops: CDR1 SNHLY, CDR2 FYNNEI. V gave up 7 bases and J gave up 7 bases; unmatched junction bases: 4. CDR3 coding DNA: TGTGCCAGCAACCGGGGACAGGGGGAGCAGTACTTC. It yields the protein CASNRGQGEQYF. Full variable domain (rest looked up from reference TRBV2 and TRBJ2-7): EPEVTQTPSHQVTQMGQEVILRCVPISNHLYFYWYRQILGQKVEFLVSFYNNEISEKSEIFDDQFSVERPDGSNFTLKIRSTKLEDSAMYFCASNRGQGEQYFGPGTRLTVT.

This clonotype was seen repeatedly, ten times or more. The chain employs TRBV27 and TRBJ2-5; 10 bases align to TRBD2. Germline trimming cut 5 bases from V and 4 bases from J; bases unmatched to any gene: 10. This CDR3 comprises 16 residues. CDR1 is MNHEY, CDR2 SMNVEV, per germline (reference sequence). Written as DNA, the CDR3 is TGTGCCAGCAGTACAGGACTAGCGGTTAGTTTAGAGACCCAGTACTTC. This sequence encodes CASSTGLAVSLETQYF.

This clonotype was seen at least ten times. In nucleotides, the CDR3 is TGTGCCAGCTTCAGGGCAGATGCCATGAACACTGAAGCTTTCTTT. This translates into CASFRADAMNTEAFF. The gene calls are TRBV6-5 and TRBJ1-1, with D perhaps matching TRBD1 (5 bases). The germline gives CDR1 MNHEY, CDR2 SVGAGI. Trimming cost V 8 bases and J 0 bases, with 16 bases left between them. There are 15 residues in the CDR3.

This clonotype was seen ten or more times. The genes are TRBV7-2 and TRBJ2-3; 8 bases are a match to TRBD2. The CDR3 length is 15 residues. Looked up from germline, CDR1 is SGHTA and CDR2 is FQGNSA. J gave up 2 bases and V 6 bases, and 7 bases lay outside the gene matches. The CDR3 sequence: CASSSKTSVTDTQYF. DNA of the CDR3: TGTGCCAGCAGTTCTAAGACTAGCGTCACAGATACGCAGTATTTT.

V and J are TRBV3-1 and TRBJ2-5; the D gene is possibly TRBD2 (6 bases). The V gene's germline CDR1 is LGHDT and CDR2 YNNKEL (reference sequence). The CDR3 runs to 15 residues. V lost 0 bases and J 9 bases, leaving 17 bases between the germline ends. In DNA form, the CDR3 reads TGTGCCAGCAGCCAAGATTGGGGAGGCGGCGGAGCCCAGTACTTC. Translated, it gives CASSQDWGGGGAQYF.

Worth noting for this clonotype: The conserved final phenylalanine or tryptophan is absent from the CDR3, which likely points to a read error. The chain employs TRBV14 and TRBJ1-6, with 9 bases identical to TRBD1. Germline V gives CDR1 SGHDN, CDR2 FVKESK. J lost 6 bases, V lost 6 bases, and 6 bases had no gene match. This CDR3 contains 15 residues. The CDR3 protein is CASSLQGARNSPLHL. The CDR3 DNA reads TGTGCCAGCAGTCTACAGGGGGCGCGTAATTCACCCCTCCACCTT.

This clonotype was picked up a small number of times. The rearrangement joins TRBV10-3 to TRBJ1-5; tentatively, D is TRBD1 (5 bases). Deletions cut 0 bases from V and 2 bases from J, with 17 bases between. From germline, CDR1 is ENHRY and CDR2 SYGVKD. The CDR3 sequence is 18 residues long. The CDR3 loop is CAISESVGGKWGNQPQHF. DNA for the CDR3: TGTGCCATCAGTGAGTCGGTCGGGGGGAAGTGGGGCAATCAGCCCCAGCATTTT.

This clonotype was seen repeatedly, ten times or more. V gene TRBV4-2 combines with J gene TRBJ1-5, with D possibly matching TRBD1 (6 bases). V was pared by 4 bases and J by 5 bases, with 12 bases between. CDR3 size: 14 residues. The germline V gene encodes CDR1 LGHNA and CDR2 YNFKEQ. In DNA form, the CDR3 reads TGTGCCAGCAGCCTAGACCGGACAGATCAGCCCCAGCATTTT. Amino acids: CASSLDRTDQPQHF.

This clonotype was seen a single time. The gene calls are TRBV27 and TRBJ1-5, with TRBD1 matching over 9 bases. Trimming removed 6 bases from V and 6 bases from J; junction bases left unmatched: 9. CDR1 and CDR2 from the germline V gene are MNHEY and SMNVEV (reference sequence). CDR3 length: 15 amino acids. The CDR3 nucleotides read TGTGCCAGCAGGTTAGGGACAGGGATTGGTCAGCCCCAGCATTTT. Residues: CASRLGTGIGQPQHF.

This clonotype was observed a handful of times. The chain has TRBV20-1 and TRBJ2-1, with D possibly TRBD2 on 6 matching bases. The CDR3 is 14 residues long. Trimming pared 4 bases from V and 0 bases from J, leaving 10 bases between. CDR1 and CDR2 from the germline V gene are DFQATT and SNEGSKA (reference sequence). The CDR3 region is CSATSASSYNEQFF. The DNA for the CDR3 is TGCAGTGCTACTAGCGCTAGCTCCTACAATGAGCAGTTCTTC.

To note about this clonotype: This may come from a read error, since a much larger clone is one base off. This chain links TRBV11-2 with TRBJ2-3; 7 bases are a match to TRBD2. V gave up 6 bases and J gave up 5 bases; unmatched junction bases: 8. The germline CDR1 and CDR2 sequences are SGHAT and FQNNGV. The CDR3 runs 14 residues. This chain's CDR3 is CASRLGPGGDTQYF. In DNA form, the CDR3 reads TGTGCCAGCAGACTCGGGCCGGGAGGAGATACGCAGTATTTT.

This clonotype was seen ten or more times. In DNA form, the CDR3 reads TGTGCCAGCAGCTTGGACAGTTTGGACACTGAAGCTTTCTTT. Protein product: CASSLDSLDTEAFF. V and J are TRBV11-2 and TRBJ1-1, with D possibly being TRBD1 (6 bases). The CDR3 runs 14 residues. Trimming shortened V by 3 bases and J by 3 bases, and 11 bases separated the two germline ends. Looked up from germline, CDR1 is SGHAT and CDR2 is FQNNGV. The entire variable domain, with the rest obtained from reference TRBV11-2 and TRBJ1-1, is as follows: EAGVAQSPRYKIIEKRQSVAFWCNPISGHATLYWYQQILGQGPKLLIQFQNNGVVDDSQLPKDRFSAERLKGVDSTLKIQPAKLEDSAVYLCASSLDSLDTEAFFGQGTRLTVV.

This clonotype was seen repeatedly, ten times or more. The genes are TRBV6-5 and TRBJ1-1; tentatively, D is TRBD1 (5 bases). The CDR3 contains 13 residues. CDR1 is MNHEY and CDR2 is SVGAGI in the germline V gene. Trimming removed 7 bases at V and 4 bases at J, with 13 bases between. The CDR3 protein is CASNQGLGTEAFF. The CDR3 DNA reads as TGTGCCAGCAACCAGGGTTTGGGCACTGAAGCTTTCTTT.

This clonotype was seen a handful of times. The chain is built from TRBV6-2 or TRBV6-3 and TRBJ2-7; the D gene could be TRBD1 or TRBD2 (5 bases each). The CDR3 is 15 amino acids. Trimming removed 7 bases from V and 0 bases from J, with 16 bases in between. In germline, CDR1 is MNHEY, CDR2 SVGEGT. DNA of the CDR3: TGTGCCAGCAACGGACTGACTGACAGCTCCTACGAGCAGTACTTC. It codes for CASNGLTDSSYEQYF.

For the CDR3, the DNA is TGTGCCAGTAGTCCTGGACAGGGACTAGCGTACAATGAGCAGTTCTTC. It translates to CASSPGQGLAYNEQFF. The V call is TRBV19, the J call TRBJ2-1; 10 nucleotides match TRBD2. CDR1 and CDR2 (germline): LNHDA, SQIVND (reference sequence). The CDR3 runs 16 residues. V trimming: 5 bases; J trimming: 4 bases; junction bases outside the gene matches: 8.

This chain links TRBV4-1 with TRBJ2-2, with D perhaps TRBD1 (6 bases). Germline values: CDR1 MGHRA, CDR2 YSYEKL. V was pared by 3 bases and J by 4 bases, with 9 bases between. CDR3 size: 14 residues. The CDR3: CASSQGHFTGELFF. The CDR3 nucleotides read TGCGCCAGCAGCCAGGGACACTTCACCGGGGAGCTGTTTTTT.

Regarding this clonotype: A much larger clone is a single base away; this may be a read error. The chain is built from TRBV7-3 and TRBJ2-2, with 9 positions matching TRBD2. This CDR3 is 14 amino acids long. V lost 3 bases to trimming and J lost 5 bases; unmatched junction nucleotides: 1. Germline V lookup: CDR1 SGHTA, CDR2 FQGTGA. CDR3 nucleotides: TGTGCCAGCAGCTTTAGCGGGAGTACCGGGGAGCTGTTTTTT. This sequence encodes CASSFSGSTGELFF.

This clonotype appeared many times. The J gene is TRBJ2-6, the V gene TRBV19; D is undetermined. Trimming stripped 3 bases from V and 0 bases from J, with 15 bases between. Per germline, CDR1 LNHDA and CDR2 SQIVND (reference sequence). This CDR3 is built from 18 residues. CDR3 coding DNA: TGTGCCAGTAGTATTTATGTTCGGCTTAACTCTGGGGCCAACGTCCTGACTTTC. Residues: CASSIYVRLNSGANVLTF.

To note about this clonotype: Given a much more abundant clone one base away, this may be a read error. The gene calls are TRBV19 and TRBJ2-7; maybe TRBD2 (5 bases). The CDR3 has 11 amino acids. The germline gives CDR1 LNHDA, CDR2 SQIVND (reference sequence). The CDR3 bases are TGTGCCAGTAGTATCTTCGGGGAGCGGTACTTC. Translation gives CASSIFGERYF.

The rearrangement links TRBV7-3 to TRBJ2-3; no reliable D call. The CDR3 covers 13 residues. Per germline, CDR1 SGHTA and CDR2 FQGTGA. V was pared by 1 base and J by 2 bases, with 4 bases between. Here the CDR3 DNA reads TGTGCCAGCAGCTTAATCGCCACAGATACGCAGTATTTT. Its translation: CASSLIATDTQYF.

The table lists this clonotype with a few counts. This rearrangement joins TRBV20-1 to TRBJ2-7; the match to TRBD1 covers 10 bases. With V trimmed by 0 bases and J by 3 bases, 8 bases remained unmatched. The length of the CDR3 is 16 residues. Germline CDR1 DFQATT, CDR2 SNEGSKA (reference sequence). The CDR3 nucleotides read TGCAGTGCTAGAGAATCGACAGGGGGCGCATACTACGAGCAGTACTTC. It is translated as CSARESTGGAYYEQYF.